This T cell receptor (beta chain) was identified during a study of shared clonotypes between healthy human individuals. Study outcomes and limitations: Compared with clonotypes that all four donors shared, non-shared clonotypes had lower generation probabilities.

Details on this clone: Its antigen is still unknown.

J lost 11 bases, V lost 5 bases, and 9 bases had no gene match. The CDR3 is 14 amino acids. Germline V CDR1 and CDR2: SGHTA, FQGNSA. As processed by the authors: As immunoSEQ supplied junction-only sequences (without quality scores), filtering differed. The table came from immunoSEQ multiplex PCR; TCRdb's copy has only in-frame clones and leaves some out. V and J calls and clone size are given by that table; D and trimming were obtained from the DNA. The sample lists 600,000 to 700,000 clones; 55% to 85% were seen once. Input material: memory CD4+ T cells sorted from blood. Subset reported: CD45RA-negative fraction. The chain recombines TRBV7-2 with TRBJ1-1; TRBD1 matches 12 bases. The TCR originated in a woman aged 30 to 39 in good health. CDR3 sequence: CASSPGTGGRGAFF. Written as DNA, the CDR3 is TGTGCCAGCAGCCCCGGGACAGGGGGCAGGGGTGCTTTCTTT.